The T cell receptor (beta chain) described here comes from a study of blood T cell repertoires in COVID-19. V was pared by 1 base and J by 3 bases, with 10 bases between. Germline assignment: CDR1 SGHAT and CDR2 FQNNGV. This CDR3 is 14 amino acids long. Measured with immunoSEQ multiplex PCR; TCRdb has only the in-frame clones, and not every one. This sample yields fewer than 40,000 clones, of which about four fifths are seen a single time; around 38% belongs to the top ten. Material for sequencing was peripheral blood. The chain employs TRBV11-2 and TRBJ2-7, with a tentative D call TRBD1 (5 bases). The TCR sequence derives from an older man with active or convalescent COVID-19. The chain's CDR3 is CASSLGQFSYEQYF. For the CDR3, the DNA is TGTGCCAGCAGCTTAGGACAGTTTAGCTACGAGCAGTACTTC.